This T cell receptor beta chain was identified during a study of TIL therapy for anti-PD-1-resistant metastatic lung cancer. The libraries were made with immunoSEQ v3. Each library reached some 2 million read pairs, or 5-6 million at deep level. This table comes from immunoSEQ multiplex PCR, and its TCRdb copy is limited to in-frame clones, with some not included. The data contain 40,000 to 55,000 clones, less than 80% of them singletons. The CDR3 sequence is 16 residues long. Unmatched junction bases numbered 5, after V lost 2 bases and J lost 2 bases. From germline, CDR1 is MNHEY and CDR2 SVGAGI. As for time point: pre-treatment sample, taken before nivolumab and TIL therapy.

This clonotype was sampled from a woman aged 30 to 85 with non-small cell lung cancer. Sequencing was performed on blood, taken at baseline. The chain uses TRBV6-5 and TRBJ2-7; TRBD2 matches at 11 bases. The CDR3 bases are TGTGCCAGCAGTTACCAGGGGACTAGCGGACCCTACGAGCAGTACTTC. This gives the protein CASSYQGTSGPYEQYF.